This passage covers 21 T cell receptor beta chains from one sample sequenced in a study of T cells in Graves' hyperthyroidism and ophthalmopathy. Amplified TCR beta CDR3 regions derived from RNA transcripts. During a first-round RT-PCR of the TCR CDR3, the HTBI primer set was used. MiXCR, run by TCRdb on the multiplex PCR reads, gives a single entry per CDR3 protein. The sample has 750,000 to 900,000 distinct CDR3 sequences, 35% to 40% seen once. The sample consisted of blood. These receptors were taken from a man aged 18 to 29 with Graves' hyperthyroidism.

This clonotype appeared many times. This chain connects TRBV19 to TRBJ1-1; D is unclear. V was trimmed by 3 bases and J by 1 base, leaving 9 bases between them. Germline V gene data show CDR1 as LNHDA and CDR2 as SQIVND (reference sequence). The CDR3 contains 14 residues. In nucleotides, the CDR3 is TGTGCCAGTAGTATCGGCAGGAAGAACACTGAAGCTTTCTTT. It yields the protein CASSIGRKNTEAFF.

This chain joins TRBV20-1 and TRBJ2-7; D call uncertain. The CDR3 runs to 13 residues. CDR1 and CDR2 (germline): DFQATT, SNEGSKA (reference sequence). V shed 4 bases and J shed 2 bases, with 12 bases lying between them. DNA for the CDR3: TGCAGTGCTACCAAGGGATCCGCCTACGAGCAGTACTTC. Amino acid sequence: CSATKGSAYEQYF.

The chain uses TRBV29-1 and TRBJ2-7; D remains unclear. The CDR3 spans 11 residues. V lost 7 bases and J 5 bases, leaving 12 bases between the germline ends. Germline CDR1 reads SQVTM; CDR2 reads ANQGSEA. The CDR3 spells CSAYRVDEQYF. The CDR3 bases are TGCAGCGCCTATAGAGTTGACGAGCAGTACTTC.

A note on this clonotype: A clone one base away is much larger, so this may be a read error. The CDR3 sequence is CAIIGSSSGNTIYF. In nucleotides, the CDR3 is TGTGCCATCATTGGATCGAGCTCTGGAAACACCATATATTTT. The gene calls are TRBV10-3 and TRBJ1-3; no firm D call. Germline V CDR1 and CDR2: ENHRY, SYGVKD. V lost 7 bases and J 0 bases, leaving 10 bases between the germline ends. The CDR3 loop spans 14 amino acids.

The genes are TRBV24-1 and TRBJ2-5, with unresolved D. Germline CDR1 is KGHDR and CDR2 is SFDVKD. The CDR3 spans 15 residues. Trimming took off 4 bases at V and 3 bases at J, with 14 bases between the two ends. In nucleotides, the CDR3 is TGTGCCACCAGTGAGGGGTATAATGAAAAAGAGACCCAGTACTTC. Translated: CATSEGYNEKETQYF.

The V gene is TRBV7-9, the J gene TRBJ2-5; D remains unclear. The J call may not be correct, given that the DNA end is closer to TRBJ1-2. From germline, CDR1 is SEHNR and CDR2 FQNEAQ (reference sequence). This CDR3 contains 13 residues. As DNA, the CDR3 is TGTGCCAGCAGCTTAGGGGGAACCGCCGGCTACACCTTC. Translating it yields CASSLGGTAGYTF.

The chain combines TRBV5-6 with TRBJ2-5, with D perhaps assigned TRBD1 or TRBD2 (7 bases each). The CDR3 runs 14 residues. From germline, CDR1 is SGHDT and CDR2 YYEEEE. Trimming removed 4 bases at V and 3 bases at J, with 13 bases between. CDR3 protein: CASSQRDSKETQYF. The CDR3 nucleotides are TGTGCCAGCAGCCAGCGGGACAGCAAAGAGACCCAGTACTTC.

This chain uses TRBV15 with TRBJ2-5, with D uncertain. The CDR3 loop spans 15 amino acids. The V end was cut by 1 base, the J end by 5 bases, with 14 bases between. CDR1 is LNHNV, CDR2 YYDKDF, per germline (reference sequence). CDR3 loop: CATSRGELQRETQYF. The CDR3 DNA sequence: TGTGCCACCAGCAGAGGAGAGCTCCAGAGGGAGACCCAGTACTTC.

In its sample, this clonotype was seen many times. The V and J genes are TRBV20-1 and TRBJ1-1; D unclear. Germline lookup yields CDR1 DFQATT and CDR2 SNEGSKA (reference sequence). CDR3 length: 11 amino acids. V was trimmed by 3 bases and J by 8 bases, leaving 10 bases between them. The CDR3 DNA is TGCAGTGCTAGTTTGGGCAGAGAAGCTTTCTTT. Translated: CSASLGREAFF.

Notes on this clonotype: The junction and the germline gene differ at one end; a read error may be behind it. The J gene is TRBJ2-3, the V gene TRBV7-7; D gene uncertain. This CDR3 contains 15 residues. Per the germline V gene, CDR1 is SSHAT and CDR2 is FNYEAQ (reference sequence). CDR3 nucleotides: TGTGCTAGCAGCTTAAGAGCAGACCCCACAGATACGCAGTATTTT. Translating gives CASSLRADPTDTQYF.

This clonotype appeared many times. CDR3 nucleotide sequence: TGCAGCGTTGTAGAGGGTTTCGGAAACACCATATATTTT. Its protein is CSVVEGFGNTIYF. V is TRBV29-1 and J is TRBJ1-3; D gene unclear. Germline V gene data show CDR1 as SQVTM and CDR2 as ANQGSEA. The V end lost 4 bases, the J end lost 4 bases, and 11 bases lay between the germline ends. This CDR3 is built from 13 residues.

This clonotype was counted only a few times. The CDR3 DNA reads TGCGCCAGCAGCCAGGCCTCTAGCGGGAGGTCCCAAGAGACCCAGTACTTC. It is translated as CASSQASSGRSQETQYF. The chain joins TRBV4-3 to TRBJ2-5, with 11 bases matching TRBD2. CDR1 LGHNA and CDR2 YSLEER come from the germline V gene. The CDR3 sequence is 17 residues long. V dropped 3 bases and J dropped 1; count of bases not matched to a gene: 7.

This clonotype was detected ten times or more. This sequence joins TRBV14 and TRBJ1-6; D is perhaps TRBD1 (5 bases). The CDR3 runs 15 residues. The germline CDR1 and CDR2 sequences are SGHDN and FVKESK. Trimming removed 1 base from V and 4 bases from J, with 8 bases in between. Here the CDR3 DNA reads TGTGCCAGCAGCCAAGCACAGGTGTATAATTCACCCCTCCACTTT. Translated: CASSQAQVYNSPLHF.

The sample holds many counts of this clonotype. V and J are TRBV19 and TRBJ2-7, with D possibly TRBD2 on 6 matching bases. The CDR3 is 14 amino acids. The V gene lost 9 bases and the J gene lost 4 bases, with 19 bases spanning the gap. Germline values: CDR1 LNHDA, CDR2 SQIVND (reference sequence). Here the CDR3 reads CASSFGGGSYEQYF. For the CDR3, the DNA is TGTGCCAGCAGCTTCGGAGGAGGGTCGTACGAGCAGTACTTC.

This clonotype appeared a few times. J is TRBJ1-4 and V is TRBV20-1; D is undetermined. This CDR3 region has 13 residues. Germline V gives CDR1 DFQATT, CDR2 SNEGSKA (reference sequence). V lost 6 bases and J lost 6, with 14 bases in between. CDR3 nucleotide sequence: TGCAGTGCGCACTGGCAGTTAGATGAAAAACTGTTTTTT. Translating gives CSAHWQLDEKLFF.

As for this clonotype: A much larger clone differs by one base, so this may be a read error. The chain couples TRBV2 to TRBJ1-2; D perhaps matches TRBD1 (6 bases). Germline V gene lookup returns CDR1 SNHLY and CDR2 FYNNEI. This CDR3 has 12 amino acids. The CDR3 region is CASSGGLYGYSF. The CDR3 DNA is TGTGCCAGCAGTGGGGGGCTCTATGGCTACAGCTTC.

This clonotype showed up just once. At one of its ends the junction is not consistent with the germline gene, which may arise from a read error. The J gene is TRBJ1-3, the V gene TRBV7-2; D uncertain. The CDR3 has 16 amino acids. In germline, CDR1 is SGHTA, CDR2 FQGNSA. The CDR3 DNA follows: TGTGCCAGCAGCTTAGTGGGGTCAAACTCTGGAGACACCATATATTTT. This translates into CASSLVGSNSGDTIYF.

The chain is built from TRBV7-3 and TRBJ2-2; tentative D call: TRBD2 (6 bases). This CDR3 comprises 14 residues. Per the germline V gene, CDR1 is SGHTA and CDR2 is FQGTGA. V lost 5 bases to trimming and J lost 4 bases, with 11 bases between them. This CDR3 reads CASSAGLFTGELFF. CDR3 bases: TGTGCCAGCAGCGCCGGACTATTCACCGGGGAGCTGTTTTTT.

The V and J genes are TRBV4-1 and TRBJ1-1, with unresolved D. The CDR3 length is 14 residues. CDR1 is MGHRA and CDR2 is YSYEKL in the germline V gene. The germline V and J ends were trimmed by 0 bases and 1 base, with 6 bases remaining between them. CDR3 in DNA: TGCGCCAGCAGCCAAGAGGGTAGGAACACTGAAGCTTTCTTT. Translated, it gives CASSQEGRNTEAFF.

This clonotype showed up many times. The V gene is TRBV7-9, the J gene TRBJ1-6; 9 bases align to TRBD1. Trimming at V came to 6 bases and at J to 5 bases, leaving 2 bases not matched to a gene. The CDR3 extends over 14 amino acids. Germline V gives CDR1 SEHNR, CDR2 FQNEAQ (reference sequence). Written as DNA, the CDR3 is TGTGCCAGCAGGCGGACAGGGGATAATTCACCCCTCCACTTT. This encodes CASRRTGDNSPLHF.

In its sample, this clonotype was seen many times. The chain carries TRBV25-1 and TRBJ2-5; D is unresolved. The CDR3 is 15 residues long. Trimming pared 2 bases from V and 3 bases from J, leaving 13 bases between. Germline V gene sequence: CDR1 MGHDK, CDR2 SYGVNS. CDR3 sequence reads: CASSEQRGVEETQYF. DNA for the CDR3: TGTGCCAGCAGTGAACAACGTGGGGTGGAAGAGACCCAGTACTTC.